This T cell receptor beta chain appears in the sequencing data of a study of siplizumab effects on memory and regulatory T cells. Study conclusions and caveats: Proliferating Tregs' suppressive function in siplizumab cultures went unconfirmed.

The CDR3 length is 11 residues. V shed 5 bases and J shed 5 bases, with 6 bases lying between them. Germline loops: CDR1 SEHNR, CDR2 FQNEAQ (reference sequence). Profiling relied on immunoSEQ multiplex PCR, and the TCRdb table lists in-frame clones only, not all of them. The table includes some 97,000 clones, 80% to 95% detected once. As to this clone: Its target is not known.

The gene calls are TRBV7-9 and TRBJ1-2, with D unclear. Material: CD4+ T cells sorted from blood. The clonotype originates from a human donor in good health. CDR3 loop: CASSPDYGYTF. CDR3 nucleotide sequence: TGTGCCAGCAGCCCGGATTATGGCTACACCTTC.